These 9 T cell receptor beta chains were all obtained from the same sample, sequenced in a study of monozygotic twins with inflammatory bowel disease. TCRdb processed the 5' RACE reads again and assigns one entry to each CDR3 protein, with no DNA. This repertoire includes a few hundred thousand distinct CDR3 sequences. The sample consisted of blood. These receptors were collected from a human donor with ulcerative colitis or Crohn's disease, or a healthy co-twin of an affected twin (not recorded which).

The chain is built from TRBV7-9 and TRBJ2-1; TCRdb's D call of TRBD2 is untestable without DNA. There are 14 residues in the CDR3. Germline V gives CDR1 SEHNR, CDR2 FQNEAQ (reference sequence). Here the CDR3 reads CASSFRGGPNEQFF.

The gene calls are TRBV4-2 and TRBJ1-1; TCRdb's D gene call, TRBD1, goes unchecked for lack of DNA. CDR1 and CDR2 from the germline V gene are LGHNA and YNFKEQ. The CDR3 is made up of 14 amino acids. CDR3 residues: CASSHGTGYEEAFF.

CDR3 region: CASSQGYQGQGAYEQYF. The rearrangement uses TRBV4-1 and TRBJ2-7; lacking DNA, the TRBD1 call made by TCRdb goes unchecked. The CDR3 contains 17 residues. In germline, CDR1 is MGHRA, CDR2 YSYEKL.

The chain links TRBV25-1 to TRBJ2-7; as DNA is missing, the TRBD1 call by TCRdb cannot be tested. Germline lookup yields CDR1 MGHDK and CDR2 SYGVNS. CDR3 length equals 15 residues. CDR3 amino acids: CASSEYRQASYEQYF.

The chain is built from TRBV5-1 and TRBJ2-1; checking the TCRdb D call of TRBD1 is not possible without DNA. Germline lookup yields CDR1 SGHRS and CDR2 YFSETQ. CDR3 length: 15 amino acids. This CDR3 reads CASSGAVGLYNEQFF.

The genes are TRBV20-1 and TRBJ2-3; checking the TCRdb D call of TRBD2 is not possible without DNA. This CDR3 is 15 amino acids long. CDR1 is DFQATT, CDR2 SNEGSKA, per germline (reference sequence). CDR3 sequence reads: CSAPSGTRASDTQYF.

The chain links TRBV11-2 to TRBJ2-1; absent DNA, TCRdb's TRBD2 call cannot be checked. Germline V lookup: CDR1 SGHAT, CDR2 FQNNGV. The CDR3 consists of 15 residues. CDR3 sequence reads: CASSPRTSGGYPGFF.

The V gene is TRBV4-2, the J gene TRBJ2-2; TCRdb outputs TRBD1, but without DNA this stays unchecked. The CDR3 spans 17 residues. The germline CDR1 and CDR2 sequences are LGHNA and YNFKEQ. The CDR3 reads CASSLPGNKANTGELFF.

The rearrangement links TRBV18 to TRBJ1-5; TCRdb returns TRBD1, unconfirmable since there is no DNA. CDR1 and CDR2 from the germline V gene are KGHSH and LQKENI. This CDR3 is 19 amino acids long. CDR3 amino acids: CASSPTPFADRASNQPQHF.